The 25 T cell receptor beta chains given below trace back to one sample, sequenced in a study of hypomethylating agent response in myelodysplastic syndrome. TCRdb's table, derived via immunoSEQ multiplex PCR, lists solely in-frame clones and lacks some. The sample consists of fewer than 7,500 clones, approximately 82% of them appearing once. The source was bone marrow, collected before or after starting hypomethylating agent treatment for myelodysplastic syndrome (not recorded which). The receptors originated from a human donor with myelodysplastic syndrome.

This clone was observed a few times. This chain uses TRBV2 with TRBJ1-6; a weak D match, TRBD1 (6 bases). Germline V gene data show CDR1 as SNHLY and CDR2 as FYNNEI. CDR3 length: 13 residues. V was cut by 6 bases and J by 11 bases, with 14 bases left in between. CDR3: CASRGTFAPPLHF. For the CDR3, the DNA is TGTGCCAGCAGGGGGACATTCGCCCCACCCCTCCACTTT.

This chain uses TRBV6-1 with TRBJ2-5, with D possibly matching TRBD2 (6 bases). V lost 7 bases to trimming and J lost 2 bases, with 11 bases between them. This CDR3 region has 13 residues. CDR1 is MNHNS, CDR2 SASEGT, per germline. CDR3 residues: CASTGDLQETQYF. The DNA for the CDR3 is TGTGCCAGCACCGGGGACTTGCAAGAGACCCAGTACTTC.

For the CDR3, the DNA is TGTGCCAGCAGTTACTCGCGACAGGCCTACGAGCAGTACTTC. Protein sequence: CASSYSRQAYEQYF. The chain uses TRBV6-5 and TRBJ2-7; maybe TRBD1 (6 bases). CDR1 MNHEY and CDR2 SVGAGI come from the germline V gene. V lost 0 bases and J lost 2, with 8 bases in between. The CDR3 runs to 14 residues.

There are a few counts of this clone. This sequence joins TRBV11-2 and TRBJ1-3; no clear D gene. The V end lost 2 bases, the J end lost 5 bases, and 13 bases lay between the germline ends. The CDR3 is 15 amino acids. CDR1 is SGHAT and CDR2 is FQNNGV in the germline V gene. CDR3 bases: TGTGCCAGCAGCTTATTCCGAGTTCAGAGAAACACCATATATTTT. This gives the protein CASSLFRVQRNTIYF.

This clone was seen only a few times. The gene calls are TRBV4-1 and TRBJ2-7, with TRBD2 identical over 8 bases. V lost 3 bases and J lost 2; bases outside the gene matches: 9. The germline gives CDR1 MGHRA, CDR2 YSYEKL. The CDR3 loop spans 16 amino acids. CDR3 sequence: CASSQRETGGPYEQYF. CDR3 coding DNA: TGCGCCAGCAGCCAGCGCGAAACGGGGGGGCCCTACGAGCAGTACTTC.

CDR3 in DNA: TGCAGCGTCCGGGGGGTCACTTGGGGGAACACTGAAGCTTTCTTT. It is translated as CSVRGVTWGNTEAFF. The rearrangement joins TRBV29-1 to TRBJ1-1; possible D gene TRBD1, 5 bases. This CDR3 spans 15 amino acids. Trimming took off 6 bases at V and 1 base at J, with 18 bases between the two ends. The V gene's germline CDR1 is SQVTM and CDR2 ANQGSEA.

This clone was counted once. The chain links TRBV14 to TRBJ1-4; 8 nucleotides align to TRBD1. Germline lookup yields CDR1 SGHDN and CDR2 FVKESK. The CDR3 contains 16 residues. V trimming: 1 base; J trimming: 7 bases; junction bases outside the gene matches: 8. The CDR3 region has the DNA TGTGCCAGCAGCCAAGCTGTAGCAGGGGGCAGTGAAAAACTGTTTTTT. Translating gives CASSQAVAGGSEKLFF.

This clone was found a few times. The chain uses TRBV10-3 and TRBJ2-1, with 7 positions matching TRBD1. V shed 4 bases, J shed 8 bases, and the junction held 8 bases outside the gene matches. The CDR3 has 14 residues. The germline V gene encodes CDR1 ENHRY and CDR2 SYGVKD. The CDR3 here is CAISVGQVLDEQFF. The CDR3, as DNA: TGTGCCATCAGTGTCGGACAGGTCTTGGATGAGCAGTTCTTC.

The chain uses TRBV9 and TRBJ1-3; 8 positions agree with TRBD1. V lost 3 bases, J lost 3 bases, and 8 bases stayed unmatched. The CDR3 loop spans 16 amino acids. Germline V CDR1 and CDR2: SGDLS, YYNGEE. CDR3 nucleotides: TGTGCCAGCAGCGAAAGACAGGGGACAGGTGGAAACACCATATATTTT. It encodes CASSERQGTGGNTIYF.

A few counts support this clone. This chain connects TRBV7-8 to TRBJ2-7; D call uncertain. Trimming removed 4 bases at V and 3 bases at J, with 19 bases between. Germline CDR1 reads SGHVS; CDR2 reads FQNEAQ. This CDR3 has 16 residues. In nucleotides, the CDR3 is TGTGCCAGCAGCTATCAACCCCTAAACTCGTTCTACGAGCAGTACTTC. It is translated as CASSYQPLNSFYEQYF.

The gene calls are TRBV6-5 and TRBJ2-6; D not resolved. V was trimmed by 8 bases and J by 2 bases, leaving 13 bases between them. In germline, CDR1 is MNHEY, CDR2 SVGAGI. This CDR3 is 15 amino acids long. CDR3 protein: CASSSMEAGANVLTF. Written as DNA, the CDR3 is TGTGCCAGCTCCTCTATGGAAGCTGGGGCCAACGTCCTGACTTTC.

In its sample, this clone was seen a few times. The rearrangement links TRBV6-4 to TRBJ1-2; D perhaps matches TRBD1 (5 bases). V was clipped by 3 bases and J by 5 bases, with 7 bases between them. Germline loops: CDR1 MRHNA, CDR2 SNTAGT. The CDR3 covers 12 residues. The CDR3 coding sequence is TGTGCCAGCAGTGAGTCAGGGTATGGCTACACCTTC. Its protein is CASSESGYGYTF.

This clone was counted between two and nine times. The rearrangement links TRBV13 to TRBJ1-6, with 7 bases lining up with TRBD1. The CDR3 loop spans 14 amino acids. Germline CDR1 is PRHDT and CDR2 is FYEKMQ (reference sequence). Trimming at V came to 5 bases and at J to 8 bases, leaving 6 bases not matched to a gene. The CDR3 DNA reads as TGTGCCAGCAGCCACCGGGACAGCTATTCACCCCTCCACTTT. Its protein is CASSHRDSYSPLHF.

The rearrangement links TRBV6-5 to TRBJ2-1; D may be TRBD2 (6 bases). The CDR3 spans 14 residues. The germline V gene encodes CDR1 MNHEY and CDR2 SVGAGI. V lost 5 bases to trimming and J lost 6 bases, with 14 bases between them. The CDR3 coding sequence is TGTGCCAGCAGTGAACGACTAGGAGGCAATGAGCAGTTCTTC. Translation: CASSERLGGNEQFF.

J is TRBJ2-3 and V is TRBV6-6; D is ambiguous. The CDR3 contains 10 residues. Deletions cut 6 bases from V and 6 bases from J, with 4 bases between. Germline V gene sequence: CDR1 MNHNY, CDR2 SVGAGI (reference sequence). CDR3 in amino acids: CASSRDTQYF. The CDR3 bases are TGTGCCAGCAGCAGGGATACGCAGTATTTT.

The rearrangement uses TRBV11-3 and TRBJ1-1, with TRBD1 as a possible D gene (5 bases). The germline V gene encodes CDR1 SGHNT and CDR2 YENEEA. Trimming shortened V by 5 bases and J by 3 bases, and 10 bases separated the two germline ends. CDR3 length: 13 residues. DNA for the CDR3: TGTGCCAGCAGCAACCGGGGGGACACTGAAGCTTTCTTT. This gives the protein CASSNRGDTEAFF.

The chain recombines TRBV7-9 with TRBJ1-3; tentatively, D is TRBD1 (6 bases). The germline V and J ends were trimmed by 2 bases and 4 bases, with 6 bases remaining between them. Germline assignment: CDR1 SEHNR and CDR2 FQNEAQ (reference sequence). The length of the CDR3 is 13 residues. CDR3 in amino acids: CASSLQGGNTIYF. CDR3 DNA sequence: TGTGCCAGCAGCTTACAGGGGGGAAACACCATATATTTT.

The CDR3 protein is CASRERVSTEAFF. For the CDR3, the DNA is TGTGCCAGTAGGGAAAGGGTGAGCACTGAAGCTTTCTTT. This rearrangement joins TRBV19 to TRBJ1-1; D gene ambiguous. V shed 6 bases and J shed 4 bases, with 12 bases lying between them. The germline V gene encodes CDR1 LNHDA and CDR2 SQIVND (reference sequence). This CDR3 comprises 13 residues.

The CDR3 DNA is TGTGCCTGGAGTGTAGGGGGTGAGGTTGATGAAAAACTGTTTTTT. Translating it yields CAWSVGGEVDEKLFF. The genes are TRBV30 and TRBJ1-4; D might be TRBD1 (6 bases). CDR1 and CDR2 (germline): GTSNPN, SVGIG (reference sequence). Trimming cost V 0 bases and J 6 bases, with 14 bases left between them. The CDR3 runs 15 residues.

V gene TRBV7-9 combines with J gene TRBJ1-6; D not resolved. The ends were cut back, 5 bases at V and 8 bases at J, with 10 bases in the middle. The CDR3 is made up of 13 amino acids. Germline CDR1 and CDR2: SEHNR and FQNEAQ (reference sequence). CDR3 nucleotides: TGTGCCAGCAGCCCTTTTTCCGATTCACCCCTCCACTTT. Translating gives CASSPFSDSPLHF.

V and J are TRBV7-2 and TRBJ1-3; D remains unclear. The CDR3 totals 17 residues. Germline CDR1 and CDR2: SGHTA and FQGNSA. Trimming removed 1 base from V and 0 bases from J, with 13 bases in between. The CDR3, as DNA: TGTGCCAGCAGCTTAGTCCGACTGAGGAACTCTGGAAACACCATATATTTT. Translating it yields CASSLVRLRNSGNTIYF.

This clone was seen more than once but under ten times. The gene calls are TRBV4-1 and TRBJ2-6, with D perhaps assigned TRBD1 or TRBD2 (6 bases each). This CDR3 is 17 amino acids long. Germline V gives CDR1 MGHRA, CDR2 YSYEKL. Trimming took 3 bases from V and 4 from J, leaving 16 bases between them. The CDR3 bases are TGCGCCAGCAGCCAGGATAGAGGGGGGTACGGGGCCAACGTCCTGACTTTC. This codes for CASSQDRGGYGANVLTF.

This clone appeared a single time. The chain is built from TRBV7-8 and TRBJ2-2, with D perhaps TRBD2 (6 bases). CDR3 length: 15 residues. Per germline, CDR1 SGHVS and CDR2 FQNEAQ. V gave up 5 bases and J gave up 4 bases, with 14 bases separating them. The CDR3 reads CASSPFGGITGELFF. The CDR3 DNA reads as TGTGCCAGCAGCCCCTTCGGGGGTATCACCGGGGAGCTGTTTTTT.

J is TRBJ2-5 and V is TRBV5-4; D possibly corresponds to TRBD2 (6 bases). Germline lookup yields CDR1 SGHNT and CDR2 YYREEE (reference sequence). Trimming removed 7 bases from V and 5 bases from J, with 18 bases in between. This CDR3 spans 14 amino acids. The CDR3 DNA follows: TGTGCCAGCTGCAATTGGGACTCCCCGGAGACCCAGTACTTC. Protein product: CASCNWDSPETQYF.

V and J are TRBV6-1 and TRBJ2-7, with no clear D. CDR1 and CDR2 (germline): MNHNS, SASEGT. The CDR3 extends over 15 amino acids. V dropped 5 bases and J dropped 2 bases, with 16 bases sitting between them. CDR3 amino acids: CASSPFAGLAYEQYF. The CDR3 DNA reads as TGTGCCAGCAGTCCGTTCGCAGGATTGGCCTACGAGCAGTACTTC.